These T cell receptor beta chains were read from a single sample in a study of T cell responses to AZD1222 COVID-19 vaccine. Assay used: immunoSEQ multiplex PCR; TCRdb lists only in-frame clones, some missing. The sample holds roughly 28,000 clones, about nine tenths seen once. This sample comprised peripheral blood, obtained on day 0 of AZD1222 vaccination. The receptors stem from an adult in good health. Both conserved end residues are part of each CDR3. The D gene is left open where the match is weak. Some rows mark clone size as missing; the rest say once, few, many or name a class of expanded clone.

>TRBJ1-4|TRBV27|-|TRBD1
TGTGCCAGCAGTTTGAACACAGGGGTCCCGGGGCGACTGTTTTTT
CASSLNTGVPGRLFF
>TRBJ1-5|TRBV10-3|-|-
TGTGCCATCAGTGAGTCAGAGGGATTCAATCAGCCCCAGCATTTT
CAISESEGFNQPQHF
>TRBJ2-7|TRBV18|-|-
TGTGCCAGCTCACCCGCCGGGCGGCCCTTGGACGAGCAGTACTTC
CASSPAGRPLDEQYF
>TRBJ2-1|TRBV15|-|-
TGTGCCACCAGCAGAGATAACGGTCGGGGATATGAGCAGTTCTTC
CATSRDNGRGYEQFF
>TRBJ1-5|TRBV19|-|-
TGTGCCAGTACGTCGACGGGATTCAATCAGCCCCAGCATTTT
CASTSTGFNQPQHF
>TRBJ1-2|TRBV6-1|once|-
TGTGCCAGCAGTGAAAATGGAGCAACTGGGCGGGGCTACACCTTC
CASSENGATGRGYTF
>TRBJ1-1|TRBV12-3/TRBV12-4|-|-
TGTGCCAGCAGTTTAGAGGTGTACACTGAAGCTTTCTTT
CASSLEVYTEAFF
>TRBJ2-1|TRBV5-1|-|-
TGCGCCAGCAGCTTGGACTATATTGGGACTGGTGAGCAGTTCTTC
CASSLDYIGTGEQFF
>TRBJ2-7|TRBV11-2|-|-
TGTGCCAGCAGCTTTCTGGGGGAGAGAGGCGAGCAGTACTTC
CASSFLGERGEQYF
>TRBJ2-5|TRBV19|-|-
TGTGCCAGTAGTATTGACCCATCCCAAGAGACCCAGTACTTC
CASSIDPSQETQYF
>TRBJ1-4|TRBV7-6|-|-
TGTGCCAGCAGCTTAGGGGTAACCGGCAGTGAAAAACTGTTTTTT
CASSLGVTGSEKLFF